This section outlines one TCR beta chain sequence together with its context. This specimen belongs to a study of cytomegalovirus exposure and HLA in healthy donors. PCR involved 60 Vbeta and 13 Jbeta primers. Produced via immunoSEQ multiplex PCR; TCRdb's table is partial and in-frame only. Of approximately 190,000 clones in the sample, roughly an eighth were seen once. Trimming pared 2 bases from V and 1 base from J, leaving 15 bases between. The CDR3 totals 16 residues. Germline V lookup: CDR1 SGHRS, CDR2 YFSETQ. Sequencing used PBMCs. The receptor was isolated from a man aged 50 to 60 in good health and CMV-seropositive. The chain links TRBV5-1 to TRBJ1-1; tentative D call: TRBD1 (6 bases). CDR3 DNA sequence: TGCGCCAGCAGCTTTGGGGGGGCTCTAAGGAACACTGAAGCTTTCTTT. It codes for CASSFGGALRNTEAFF. Together with reference TRBV5-1 and TRBJ1-1, the CDR3 gives the full variable domain: KAGVTQTPRYLIKTRGQQVTLSCSPISGHRSVSWYQQTPGQGLQFLFEYFSETQRNKGNFPGRFSGRQFSNSRSEMNVSTLELGDSALYLCASSFGGALRNTEAFFGQGTRLTVV.